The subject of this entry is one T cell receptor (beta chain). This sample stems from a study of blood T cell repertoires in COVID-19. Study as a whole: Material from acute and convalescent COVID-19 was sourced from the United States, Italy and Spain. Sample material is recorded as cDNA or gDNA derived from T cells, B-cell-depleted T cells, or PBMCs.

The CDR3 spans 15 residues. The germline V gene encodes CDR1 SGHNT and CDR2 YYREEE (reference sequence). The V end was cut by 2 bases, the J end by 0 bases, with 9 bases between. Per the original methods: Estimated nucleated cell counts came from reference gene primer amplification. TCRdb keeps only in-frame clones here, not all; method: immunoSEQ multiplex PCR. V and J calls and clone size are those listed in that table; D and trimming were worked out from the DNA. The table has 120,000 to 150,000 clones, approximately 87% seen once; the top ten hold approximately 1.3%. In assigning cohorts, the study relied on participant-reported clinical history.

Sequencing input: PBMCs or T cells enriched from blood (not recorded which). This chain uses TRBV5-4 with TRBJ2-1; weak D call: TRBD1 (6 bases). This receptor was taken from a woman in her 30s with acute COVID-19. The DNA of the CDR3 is TGTGCCAGCAGCTTACAGGGTAACTCCTACAATGAGCAGTTCTTC. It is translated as CASSLQGNSYNEQFF.